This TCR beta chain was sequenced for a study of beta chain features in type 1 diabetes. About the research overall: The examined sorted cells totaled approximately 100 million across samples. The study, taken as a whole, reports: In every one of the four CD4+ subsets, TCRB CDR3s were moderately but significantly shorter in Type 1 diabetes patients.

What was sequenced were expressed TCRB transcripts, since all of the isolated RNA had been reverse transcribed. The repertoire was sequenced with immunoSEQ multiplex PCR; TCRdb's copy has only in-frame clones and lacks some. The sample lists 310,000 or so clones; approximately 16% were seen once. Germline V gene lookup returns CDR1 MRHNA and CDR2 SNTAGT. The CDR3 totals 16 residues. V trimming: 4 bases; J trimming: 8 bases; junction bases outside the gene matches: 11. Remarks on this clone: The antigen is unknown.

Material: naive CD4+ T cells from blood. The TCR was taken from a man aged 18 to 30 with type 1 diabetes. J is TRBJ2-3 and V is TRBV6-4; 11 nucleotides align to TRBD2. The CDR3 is CASSATILAGVGTQYF. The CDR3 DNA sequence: TGTGCCAGCAGTGCTACCATACTAGCGGGAGTGGGTACGCAGTATTTT.